Below, one TCR beta chain is given with its context. Its antigen is unidentified. This specimen comes from a study of T cell responses to AZD1222 COVID-19 vaccine. Findings and limits, study-wide: Repertoire sampling occurred only after the peak T cell response.

Looked up from germline, CDR1 is MDHEN and CDR2 is SYDVKM. The CDR3 length is 12 residues. The germline V and J ends were trimmed by 11 bases and 9 bases, with 18 bases remaining between them. TCRdb's table, derived via immunoSEQ multiplex PCR, lists solely in-frame clones and lacks some. This table holds more than 90,000 clones, almost 90% found once. Sequencing used peripheral blood, obtained 28 days after the second AZD1222 dose. The TCR was taken from an adult who received the AZD1222 COVID-19 vaccine. This chain uses TRBV28 with TRBJ2-3; possibly TRBD2 for D (6 bases). Here the CDR3 reads CAAEGLMGTQYF. CDR3 bases: TGTGCCGCGGAGGGTCTGATGGGAACGCAGTATTTT.